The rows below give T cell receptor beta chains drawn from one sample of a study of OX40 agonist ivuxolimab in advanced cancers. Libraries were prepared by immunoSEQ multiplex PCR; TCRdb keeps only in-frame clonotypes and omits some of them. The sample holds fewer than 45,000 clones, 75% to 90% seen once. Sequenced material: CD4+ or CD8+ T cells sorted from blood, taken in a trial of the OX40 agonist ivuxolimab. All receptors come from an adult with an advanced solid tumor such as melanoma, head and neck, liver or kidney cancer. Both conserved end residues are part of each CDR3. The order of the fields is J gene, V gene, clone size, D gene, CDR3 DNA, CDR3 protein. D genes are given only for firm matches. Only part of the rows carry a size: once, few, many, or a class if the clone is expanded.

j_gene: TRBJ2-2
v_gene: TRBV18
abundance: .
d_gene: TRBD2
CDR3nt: TGTGCCAGCTCCTTAGCGGGACGTGACACCGGGGAGCTGTTTTTT
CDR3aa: CASSLAGRDTGELFF

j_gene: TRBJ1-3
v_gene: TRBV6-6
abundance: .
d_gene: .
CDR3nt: TGTGCCAGCAGTTACAGTCTCTCTGGAAACACCATATATTTT
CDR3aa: CASSYSLSGNTIYF

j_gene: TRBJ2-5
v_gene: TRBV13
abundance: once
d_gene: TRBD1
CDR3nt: TGTGCCAGCAGCAAAGGGACAGGGGGGGAGACCCAGTACTTC
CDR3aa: CASSKGTGGETQYF

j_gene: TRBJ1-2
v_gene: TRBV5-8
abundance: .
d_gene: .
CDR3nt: TGTGCCAGCAGCCCTACAGGGACGGACTATGGCTACACCTTC
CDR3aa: CASSPTGTDYGYTF

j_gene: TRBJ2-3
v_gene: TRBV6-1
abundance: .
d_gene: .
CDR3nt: TGTGCCAGCAGTGAAGTAATCGCAGGTCGGACGCAGTATTTT
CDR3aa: CASSEVIAGRTQYF

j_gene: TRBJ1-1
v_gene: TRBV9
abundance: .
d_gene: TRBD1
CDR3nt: TGTGCCAGCAGCGGCAACAGGGGACGTCTTCTCACTGAAGCTTTCTTT
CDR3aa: CASSGNRGRLLTEAFF

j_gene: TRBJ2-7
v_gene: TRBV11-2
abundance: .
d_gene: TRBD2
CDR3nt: TGTGCCAGCAGCTCCCGAGGGCGGACTAGCGGGTACGAGCAGTACTTC
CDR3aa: CASSSRGRTSGYEQYF

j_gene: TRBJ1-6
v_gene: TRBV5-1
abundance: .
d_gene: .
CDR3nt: TGCGCCAGCAGCTCAGGACAGCCGGGCTCCTATAATTCACCCCTCCACTTT
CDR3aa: CASSSGQPGSYNSPLHF

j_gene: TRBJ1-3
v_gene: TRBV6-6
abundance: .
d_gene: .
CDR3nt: TGTGCCAGCAGTTCCGGCCGTACTGGAAACACCATATATTTT
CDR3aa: CASSSGRTGNTIYF

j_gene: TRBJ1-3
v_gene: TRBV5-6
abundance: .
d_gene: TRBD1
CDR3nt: TGTGCCAGCAGTCCGACAGGGAGAGGAAACACCATATATTTT
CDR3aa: CASSPTGRGNTIYF

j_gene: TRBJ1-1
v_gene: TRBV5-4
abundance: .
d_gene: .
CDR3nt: TGTGCCAGCAGCCAAGTAGGTGCAGGCCACGGAGCTTTCTTT
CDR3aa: CASSQVGAGHGAFF

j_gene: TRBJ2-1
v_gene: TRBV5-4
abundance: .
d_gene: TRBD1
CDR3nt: TGTGCCAGCAGCGGAAAACAGGGGAATGTTGAGCAGTTCTTC
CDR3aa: CASSGKQGNVEQFF

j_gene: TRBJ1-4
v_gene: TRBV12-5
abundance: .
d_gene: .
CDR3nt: TGTGCTAGTGGCATGACGGGAAATGAAAAACTGTTTTTT
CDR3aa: CASGMTGNEKLFF

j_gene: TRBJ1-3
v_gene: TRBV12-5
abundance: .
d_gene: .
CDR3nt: TGTGCTAGTGGAGAGGGAGGGCTCTCTGGAAACACCATATATTTT
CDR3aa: CASGEGGLSGNTIYF

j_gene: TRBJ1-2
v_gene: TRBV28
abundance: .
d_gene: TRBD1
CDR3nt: TGTGCCAGCAGTCCCGGGACAGGAAACTATGGCTACACCTTC
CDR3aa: CASSPGTGNYGYTF

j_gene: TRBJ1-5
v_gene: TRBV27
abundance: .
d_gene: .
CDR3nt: TGTGCCAGCAGTTTAGGTTTCGGGGGACAGCCCCAGCATTTT
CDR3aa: CASSLGFGGQPQHF

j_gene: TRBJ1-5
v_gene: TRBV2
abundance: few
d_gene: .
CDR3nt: TGTGCCAGCAGTGAACATCCTAGCAATCAGCCCCAGCATTTT
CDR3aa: CASSEHPSNQPQHF

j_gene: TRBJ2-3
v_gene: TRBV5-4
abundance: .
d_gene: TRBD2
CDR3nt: TGTGCCAGCAGCTCCGGGGATCCCCTAGCGGGCCTTAGCACAGATACGCAGTATTTT
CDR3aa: CASSSGDPLAGLSTDTQYF

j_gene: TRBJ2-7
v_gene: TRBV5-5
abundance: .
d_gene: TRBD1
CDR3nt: TGTGCCAGCAGCCCCTGGACAGGGCTATCCTACGAGCAGTACTTC
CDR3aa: CASSPWTGLSYEQYF

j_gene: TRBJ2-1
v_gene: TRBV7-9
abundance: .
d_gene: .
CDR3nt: TGTGCCAGTTTTTTAGGGCAGTACAATGAGCAGTTCTTC
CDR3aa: CASFLGQYNEQFF

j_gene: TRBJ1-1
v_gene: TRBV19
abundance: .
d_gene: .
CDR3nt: TGTGCCAGTTGGGGGGGGCTTATGAACACTGAAGCTTTCTTT
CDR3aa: CASWGGLMNTEAFF

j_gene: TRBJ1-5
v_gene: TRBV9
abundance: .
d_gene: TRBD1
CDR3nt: TGTGCCAGCAGCGTAGAGGGGGCAAGAAATCAGCCCCAGCATTTT
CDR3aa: CASSVEGARNQPQHF

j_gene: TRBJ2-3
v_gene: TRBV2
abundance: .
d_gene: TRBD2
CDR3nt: TGTGCCAGCAGTGAGAGCCGGAGAGCGGGAGAGATGGGTACGCAGTATTTT
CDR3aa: CASSESRRAGEMGTQYF

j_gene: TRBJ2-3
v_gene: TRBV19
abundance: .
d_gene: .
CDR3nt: TGTGCCAGTAGAGCCGTCGGCACAGATACGCAGTATTTT
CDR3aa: CASRAVGTDTQYF

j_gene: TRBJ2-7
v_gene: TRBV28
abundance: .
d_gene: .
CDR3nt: TGTGCCAGCAGTTTACCAGCGGCCTACGAGCAGTACTTC
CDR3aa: CASSLPAAYEQYF

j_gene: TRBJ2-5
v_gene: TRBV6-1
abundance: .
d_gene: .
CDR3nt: TGTGCCAGCAGTGAAGGGCATGAGACCCAGTACTTC
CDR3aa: CASSEGHETQYF

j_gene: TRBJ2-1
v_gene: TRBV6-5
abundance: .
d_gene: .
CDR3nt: TGTGCCAGCAGACCCCGGAGCTCCTACAATGAGCAGTTCTTC
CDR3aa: CASRPRSSYNEQFF

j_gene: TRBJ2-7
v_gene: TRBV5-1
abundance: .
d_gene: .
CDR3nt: TGCGCCAGCAGCTTGACCTACGAGCAGTACTTC
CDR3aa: CASSLTYEQYF